The 25 T cell receptor beta chains below come from one sample, sequenced in a study of T-cell memory formation after mild COVID-19. One entry per CDR3 protein results from TCRdb running MiXCR on the 5' RACE reads. The sample holds fewer than 650,000 distinct CDR3 sequences; approximately 21% are singletons and the top ten take about 8.4%. Sequencing used PBMCs or a T cell subset sorted from them (not recorded which). Receptor source: an adult woman who had mild COVID-19 (a few samples of this study predate the infection). Cell type and time point are not known.

This chain uses TRBV20-1 with TRBJ2-3, with a possible D match to TRBD2 (6 bases). Germline-derived CDR1 and CDR2 are DFQATT and SNEGSKA (reference sequence). Deletions cut 3 bases from V and 0 bases from J, with 16 bases between. This CDR3 region has 16 residues. The CDR3 DNA reads TGCAGTGCTAGGTATCCGGGACTTAGAAGCACAGATACGCAGTATTTT. Translating gives CSARYPGLRSTDTQYF.

In its sample, this clonotype was seen a few times. The V gene is TRBV7-6, the J gene TRBJ2-7; TRBD1 or TRBD2 may be the D gene (5 bases each). CDR1 and CDR2 from the germline V gene are SGHVS and FNYEAQ. Trimming shortened V by 5 bases and J by 4 bases, and 12 bases separated the two germline ends. The CDR3 covers 13 residues. The CDR3 loop is CASSMGVGYEQYF. CDR3 in DNA: TGTGCCAGCAGCATGGGGGTAGGATACGAGCAGTACTTC.

This chain joins TRBV5-1 and TRBJ2-1; 8 nucleotides align to TRBD2. This CDR3 contains 15 residues. Germline lookup yields CDR1 SGHRS and CDR2 YFSETQ. Trimming took 2 bases from V and 2 from J; bases not matched to a gene: 3. The CDR3 sequence is CASSLTGRAYNEQFF. The CDR3 DNA is TGCGCCAGCAGCTTAACCGGGAGGGCCTACAATGAGCAGTTCTTC.

This clonotype was detected only a few times. The chain recombines TRBV24-1 with TRBJ2-6; 8 bases align to TRBD1. CDR1 KGHDR and CDR2 SFDVKD come from the germline V gene. CDR3 length: 17 residues. The J segment lost 0 bases and the V segment lost 8 bases, leaving 8 bases of the junction unmatched. The chain's CDR3 is CATTSGTGGSGANVLTF. In nucleotides, the CDR3 is TGTGCCACCACTTCAGGGACAGGTGGCTCTGGGGCCAACGTCCTGACTTTC.

This clonotype was detected a few times. The chain employs TRBV5-5 and TRBJ1-1; unclear D gene. V lost 1 base and J lost 4, with 11 bases in between. The CDR3 consists of 14 residues. In germline, CDR1 is SGHKS, CDR2 YYEKEE (reference sequence). The CDR3 DNA is TGTGCCAGCAGCTTGCGGGTAGAAAGCACTGAAGCTTTCTTT. It encodes CASSLRVESTEAFF.

The chain employs TRBV4-1 and TRBJ2-1; a weak D match, TRBD2 (6 bases). Germline CDR1 MGHRA, CDR2 YSYEKL. V dropped 0 bases and J dropped 11 bases, with 17 bases sitting between them. This CDR3 region has 15 residues. The DNA for the CDR3 is TGCGCCAGCAGCCAAGATCCAGAGGGAGGAAGACAGCAGTTCTTC. Its protein product is CASSQDPEGGRQQFF.

The chain combines TRBV12-3 or TRBV12-4 with TRBJ1-1; unclear D gene. With 4 bases removed from V and 4 bases from J, the gap between germline ends came to 13 bases. The CDR3 extends over 14 amino acids. The CDR3, as DNA: TGTGCCAGCAGTTCTACGGGGTTGAGCACTGAAGCTTTCTTT. Amino acids: CASSSTGLSTEAFF.

This sequence joins TRBV18 and TRBJ2-3; no definite D call. V was cut by 0 bases and J by 6 bases, with 4 bases left in between. The CDR3 totals 12 residues. From germline, CDR1 is KGHSH and CDR2 LQKENI. CDR3 region: CASSPPLDTQYF. CDR3 in DNA: TGTGCCAGCTCACCACCGTTGGATACGCAGTATTTT.

The V and J genes are TRBV15 and TRBJ2-5; 8 nucleotides align to TRBD1. In germline, CDR1 is LNHNV, CDR2 YYDKDF (reference sequence). V lost 5 bases, J lost 3 bases, and 5 bases stayed unmatched. The CDR3 is 14 residues long. The chain's CDR3 is CATSSPGQEETQYF. CDR3 sequence (DNA): TGTGCCACCAGCTCACCGGGACAGGAAGAGACCCAGTACTTC.

The J gene is TRBJ2-7, the V gene TRBV29-1; D is possibly TRBD2 (6 bases). Trimming stripped 2 bases from V and 3 bases from J, with 8 bases between. Germline V gene sequence: CDR1 SQVTM, CDR2 ANQGSEA. The CDR3 is 12 amino acids. Here the CDR3 DNA reads TGCAGCGTTGAACAGGGAGGCTACGAGCAGTACTTC. The encoded protein is CSVEQGGYEQYF.

The chain uses TRBV19 and TRBJ2-3; D remains ambiguous. Germline V gene lookup returns CDR1 LNHDA and CDR2 SQIVND (reference sequence). The CDR3 is 13 amino acids. With 6 bases removed from V and 9 bases from J, the gap between germline ends came to 16 bases. The CDR3, as DNA: TGTGCCAGTAGATCCCTCTCGAGCGTGACGCAGTATTTT. It encodes CASRSLSSVTQYF. The complete variable domain, with remaining parts taken from reference TRBV19 and TRBJ2-3, reads DGGITQSPKYLFRKEGQNVTLSCEQNLNHDAMYWYRQDPGQGLRLIYYSQIVNDFQKGDIAEGYSVSREKKESFPLTVTSAQKNPTAFYLCASRSLSSVTQYFGPGTRLTVL.

V usage is TRBV11-2 and J usage is TRBJ1-6, with D uncertain. The germline V gene encodes CDR1 SGHAT and CDR2 FQNNGV. The V end lost 9 bases, the J end lost 4 bases, and 10 bases lay between the germline ends. This CDR3 has 13 residues. In nucleotides, the CDR3 is TGTGCCAGTGGGCCGGAGTATAATTCACCCCTCCACTTT. Amino acid sequence: CASGPEYNSPLHF.

This clonotype was observed a handful of times. The chain couples TRBV5-1 to TRBJ2-6, with D tentatively TRBD2 (5 bases). CDR1 and CDR2 from the germline V gene are SGHRS and YFSETQ. This CDR3 contains 21 residues. The V end was cut by 1 base, the J end by 0 bases, with 23 bases between. CDR3 DNA sequence: TGCGCCAGCAGCTTGTGGATTGGAAGGCCCGACGGGGACTCTGGGGCCAACGTCCTGACTTTC. It translates to CASSLWIGRPDGDSGANVLTF. Full variable domain (missing parts from reference TRBV5-1 and TRBJ2-6): KAGVTQTPRYLIKTRGQQVTLSCSPISGHRSVSWYQQTPGQGLQFLFEYFSETQRNKGNFPGRFSGRQFSNSRSEMNVSTLELGDSALYLCASSLWIGRPDGDSGANVLTFGAGSRLTVL.

This clonotype was detected a few times. The chain couples TRBV2 to TRBJ2-1, with D tentatively TRBD2 (6 bases). This CDR3 spans 15 amino acids. Germline CDR1 SNHLY, CDR2 FYNNEI. V was cut by 2 bases and J by 4 bases, with 12 bases left in between. For the CDR3, the DNA is TGTGCCAGCAGTGAATCCGGACTAACGTACAATGAGCAGTTCTTC. It specifies CASSESGLTYNEQFF.

V is TRBV27 and J is TRBJ1-2; TRBD1 matches at 7 bases. The CDR3 length is 17 residues. The germline gives CDR1 MNHEY, CDR2 SMNVEV (reference sequence). After removal of 3 bases from V and 0 bases from J, the junction contained 10 bases not matched to a gene. The CDR3 DNA follows: TGTGCCAGCAGTTTTTCGGGACAGACCCTAGCTAACTATGGCTACACCTTC. Translation: CASSFSGQTLANYGYTF.

The sample holds a few counts of this clonotype. The rearrangement uses TRBV4-3 and TRBJ2-2; D gene ambiguous. Germline V gene lookup returns CDR1 LGHNA and CDR2 YSLEER. Trimming took off 0 bases at V and 6 bases at J, with 14 bases between the two ends. CDR3 size: 16 residues. The CDR3 DNA reads TGCGCCAGCAGCCAAGAAATCCGGGTTTACGCCGGGGAGCTGTTTTTT. It yields the protein CASSQEIRVYAGELFF.

This clonotype was picked up a small number of times. The rearrangement joins TRBV29-1 to TRBJ2-5; the D gene is possibly TRBD1 (8 bases). Germline-derived CDR1 and CDR2 are SQVTM and ANQGSEA. V lost 2 bases to trimming and J lost 4 bases, with 14 bases between them. This CDR3 region has 14 residues. The CDR3 bases are TGCAGCGTTGAACACTACAGGGGGGGAGAGACCCAGTACTTC. Translated: CSVEHYRGGETQYF.

With regard to this clonotype: One end of the junction varies from germline; a read error may be responsible. This chain links TRBV18 with TRBJ2-2, with TRBD1 matching over 9 bases. The germline V gene encodes CDR1 KGHSH and CDR2 LQKENI. The CDR3 sequence is 12 residues long. Here the CDR3 DNA reads TGTGCCAGCTCACCAGTCACAGGGGGCGGCCTTTTT. Translating gives CASSPVTGGGLF.

The CDR3 DNA sequence: TGTGCCAGCAGCCAAGGGACACTAGCGGGAGGTCAATTGAATGAGCAGTTCTTC. Protein: CASSQGTLAGGQLNEQFF. The chain joins TRBV3-1 to TRBJ2-1; TRBD2 agrees at 12 bases. The CDR3 is 18 amino acids. V was clipped by 1 base and J by 7 bases; unmatched bases: 11. Germline V gene lookup returns CDR1 LGHDT and CDR2 YNNKEL (reference sequence).

The V call is TRBV7-3, the J call TRBJ1-2; 7 positions agree with TRBD1. The length of the CDR3 is 13 residues. Germline V gene lookup returns CDR1 SGHTA and CDR2 FQGTGA. The V segment lost 10 bases and the J segment 6 bases; nucleotides outside the gene matches: 11. CDR3 protein: CATAETGFDGYTF. CDR3 nucleotide sequence: TGTGCCACCGCAGAGACAGGGTTTGATGGCTACACCTTC.

J is TRBJ1-2 and V is TRBV6-2 or TRBV6-3; D possibly corresponds to TRBD1 (5 bases). Trimming took 4 bases from V and 4 from J, leaving 13 bases between them. Germline V gene data show CDR1 as MNHEY and CDR2 as SVGEGT. The CDR3 runs to 14 residues. In nucleotides, the CDR3 is TGTGCCAGCAGTTTGATAGACAGCTCCTATGGCTACACCTTC. Protein product: CASSLIDSSYGYTF.

Only a few counts were recorded for this clonotype. This chain links TRBV18 with TRBJ1-6; weak D call: TRBD1 (6 bases). Looked up from germline, CDR1 is KGHSH and CDR2 is LQKENI. This CDR3 spans 18 amino acids. The V gene lost 3 bases and the J gene lost 1 base, with 16 bases spanning the gap. CDR3 DNA: TGTGCCAGCTCACCTCTGGGGGCAGGGGATTCCTATAATTCACCCCTCCACTTT. It encodes CASSPLGAGDSYNSPLHF.

This clonotype was seen a handful of times. The CDR3 bases are TGTGCCAGCAGGCATGCAGGCCAAGAGACCCAGTACTTC. Residues: CASRHAGQETQYF. The chain combines TRBV7-9 with TRBJ2-5; D gene uncertain. There are 13 residues in the CDR3. Trimming pared 6 bases from V and 1 base from J, leaving 9 bases between. Per germline, CDR1 SEHNR and CDR2 FQNEAQ (reference sequence). The variable domain in full, with the rest retrieved from reference TRBV7-9 and TRBJ2-5, is DTGVSQNPRHKITKRGQNVTFRCDPISEHNRLYWYRQTLGQGPEFLTYFQNEAQLEKSRLLSDRFSAERPKGSFSTLEIQRTEQGDSAMYLCASRHAGQETQYFGPGTRLLVL.

The chain is built from TRBV20-1 and TRBJ2-7; TRBD2 aligns across 7 bases. Germline CDR1 and CDR2: DFQATT and SNEGSKA (reference sequence). V shed 0 bases, J shed 0 bases, and the junction held 8 bases outside the gene matches. The CDR3 has 16 residues. DNA for the CDR3: TGCAGTGCTAGAGATCTCCTGGGCGGGGGCTCCTACGAGCAGTACTTC. Protein sequence: CSARDLLGGGSYEQYF.

The chain joins TRBV5-1 to TRBJ1-1; D might be TRBD1 (6 bases). Trimming stripped 0 bases from V and 4 bases from J, with 10 bases between. Germline V gene sequence: CDR1 SGHRS, CDR2 YFSETQ. The CDR3 has 14 residues. CDR3 DNA sequence: TGCGCCAGCAGCTTGGAGGGGGTATCCACTGAAGCTTTCTTT. Protein: CASSLEGVSTEAFF.